The 8 T cell receptor beta chains below were found in one sample sequenced in a study of blood T cell repertoires in COVID-19. Some clones are missing from TCRdb's copy, which holds only in-frame ones; the method was immunoSEQ multiplex PCR. The top ten clones hold less than 8.5% of a sample with roughly 50,000 clones, over 70% of them seen once. Specimen: peripheral blood. The origin of the receptors is a man aged 45 to 65 with acute or convalescent COVID-19.

This clone was detected only a few times. The V and J genes are TRBV2 and TRBJ1-5; D possibly corresponds to TRBD1 (6 bases). The CDR3 loop spans 15 amino acids. The V gene's germline CDR1 is SNHLY and CDR2 FYNNEI. The V end lost 6 bases, the J end lost 3 bases, and 15 bases lay between the germline ends. DNA for the CDR3: TGTGCCAGCAGGCGGGAGGGGGAGCTCAATCAGCCCCAGCATTTT. This translates into CASRREGELNQPQHF.

The rearrangement links TRBV7-9 to TRBJ2-4, with a weak D call TRBD2 (5 bases). CDR3 length: 14 amino acids. Deletions cut 11 bases from V and 1 base from J, with 15 bases between. Germline V lookup: CDR1 SEHNR, CDR2 FQNEAQ (reference sequence). The CDR3: CAVPGISAKNIQYF. The CDR3 coding sequence is TGTGCCGTTCCGGGGATCTCGGCCAAAAACATTCAGTACTTC.

The chain uses TRBV7-2 and TRBJ1-2, with a tentative D call TRBD1 (6 bases). With 2 bases removed from V and 5 bases from J, the gap between germline ends came to 9 bases. CDR1 is SGHTA and CDR2 is FQGNSA in the germline V gene. The CDR3 sequence is 13 residues long. In DNA, the CDR3 is TGTGCCAGCAGCTTAATCGGACAGTATGGCTACACCTTC. Translated, it gives CASSLIGQYGYTF. The whole variable domain, filled in from reference TRBV7-2 and TRBJ1-2, reads GAGVSQSPSNKVTEKGKDVELRCDPISGHTALYWYRQSLGQGLEFLIYFQGNSAPDKSGLPSDRFSAERTGGSVSTLTIQRTQQEDSAVYLCASSLIGQYGYTFGSGTRLTVV.

V and J are TRBV7-2 and TRBJ1-6, with TRBD1 matching 12 bases. CDR1 is SGHTA, CDR2 FQGNSA, per germline. The CDR3 runs to 15 residues. Trimming cost V 4 bases and J 10 bases; bases outside gene matches: 5. In nucleotides, the CDR3 is TGTGCCAGCAGCTCACTGGGACAGGGGGCGTCACCCCTCCACTTT. It encodes CASSSLGQGASPLHF.

The chain has TRBV29-1 and TRBJ2-1; 8 nucleotides line up with TRBD1. This CDR3 has 14 amino acids. V shed 5 bases and J 0 bases; nucleotides not matched to a gene: 3. Germline lookup yields CDR1 SQVTM and CDR2 ANQGSEA. The CDR3 region is CSVITGGSYNEQFF. The CDR3 nucleotides read TGCAGCGTTATAACAGGGGGCTCCTACAATGAGCAGTTCTTC.

The chain recombines TRBV5-1 with TRBJ2-7; possibly TRBD2 for D (5 bases). The CDR3 sequence is 14 residues long. V was shortened by 0 bases and J by 0 bases, with 7 bases between the two germline ends. From germline, CDR1 is SGHRS and CDR2 YFSETQ. DNA of the CDR3: TGCGCCAGCAGCTTGGGGACTCCCTCCTACGAGCAGTACTTC. Its protein is CASSLGTPSYEQYF.

The chain joins TRBV6-6 to TRBJ2-7, with D hard to call. This CDR3 comprises 12 residues. Trimming cost V 4 bases and J 3 bases, with 7 bases left between them. CDR1 and CDR2 (germline): MNHNY, SVGAGI (reference sequence). As DNA, the CDR3 is TGTGCCAGCAGTTTTTCCATCTACGAGCAGTACTTC. This sequence encodes CASSFSIYEQYF.

The V and J genes are TRBV6-5 and TRBJ1-1, with D possibly matching TRBD1 (6 bases). Germline CDR1 reads MNHEY; CDR2 reads SVGAGI. The length of the CDR3 is 15 residues. Trimming shortened V by 6 bases and J by 6 bases, and 20 bases separated the two germline ends. CDR3 bases: TGTGCCAGCAGCCCCCTAGAGGGGGTAGGGGCTGAAGCTTTCTTT. This sequence encodes CASSPLEGVGAEAFF.